This T cell receptor beta chain was obtained from a study of cytomegalovirus exposure and HLA in healthy donors. The study, taken as a whole, reports: Under in vitro conditions, three CMV-associated chains were confirmed as specific for CMV antigens.

V was shortened by 4 bases and J by 5 bases, with 8 bases between the two germline ends. Germline V gene lookup returns CDR1 LNHDA and CDR2 SQIVND (reference sequence). This CDR3 is built from 13 residues. Concerning this clone itself: Its matching antigen is unknown.

TCRdb keeps only in-frame clones here, not all; method: immunoSEQ multiplex PCR. The sample carries tens of thousands of clones, about 90% recorded once. This clonotype was obtained from a woman under 30 in good health and CMV-seronegative. The rearrangement joins TRBV19 to TRBJ2-2, with D unresolved. Sequencing was performed on PBMCs. The CDR3 spells CASSKASTGELFF. For the CDR3, the DNA is TGTGCCAGTAGTAAGGCTAGTACCGGGGAGCTGTTTTTT.